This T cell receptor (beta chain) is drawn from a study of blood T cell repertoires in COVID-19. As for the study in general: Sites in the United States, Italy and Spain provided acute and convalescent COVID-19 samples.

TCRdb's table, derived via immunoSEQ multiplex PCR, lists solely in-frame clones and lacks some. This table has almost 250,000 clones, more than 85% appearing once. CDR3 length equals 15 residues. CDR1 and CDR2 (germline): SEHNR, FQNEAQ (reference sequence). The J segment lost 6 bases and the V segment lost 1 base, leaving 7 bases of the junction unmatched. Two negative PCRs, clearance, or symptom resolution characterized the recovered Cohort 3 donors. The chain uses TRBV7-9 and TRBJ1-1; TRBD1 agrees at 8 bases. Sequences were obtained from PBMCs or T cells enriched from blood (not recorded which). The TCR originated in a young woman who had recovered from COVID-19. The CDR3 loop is CASSLDLQGGSEAFF. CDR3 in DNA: TGTGCCAGCAGCTTAGACCTACAGGGGGGATCTGAAGCTTTCTTT.